This record concerns one T cell receptor beta chain sequence. The sample comes from a study of blood T cell repertoires in COVID-19. Study summary: COVID-19 samples, acute and convalescent, were from the United States, Italy and Spain. Nucleic acid was either cDNA or gDNA, and it came from T cells, B-cell-depleted T cells, or PBMCs.

Original handling: Amplification with reference gene primers provided the estimates of nucleated cell counts. Data came from immunoSEQ multiplex PCR; TCRdb stores just in-frame clones and leaves some out. Clone size and the V and J calls come from that table; the DNA yielded D and trimming. The sample includes more than 200,000 clones, 81% of them seen just once. Losses at the gene ends were 5 bases for V and 3 bases for J; bases not matched to a gene: 9. Germline assignment: CDR1 SGHTA and CDR2 FQGNSA. This CDR3 comprises 15 residues. This TCR was sampled from an elderly woman with acute or convalescent COVID-19. This chain links TRBV7-2 with TRBJ2-7, with 8 bases matching TRBD1. The sample comprised peripheral blood. The CDR3 loop is CASSPGQGTNYEQYF. In DNA form, the CDR3 reads TGTGCCAGCAGCCCCGGACAGGGAACAAACTACGAGCAGTACTTC.